This T cell receptor beta chain was identified in a study of OX40 agonist ivuxolimab in advanced cancers. On the study more broadly: A partial response was reached by three patients: one with hepatocellular carcinoma and two with cutaneous melanoma.

CDR1 and CDR2 (germline): SGHVS, FQNEAQ. The ends lost 3 bases at V and 5 bases at J; junction bases unmatched: 2. The CDR3 length is 16 residues. Only in-frame clones appear in the TCRdb table, and some are missing; sequencing was by immunoSEQ multiplex PCR. The sample shows about 55,000 clones, over 60% of them seen only once. The clonotype was recovered from an adult with an advanced solid tumor such as melanoma, head and neck, liver or kidney cancer. This rearrangement joins TRBV7-8 to TRBJ2-3; 16 bases align to TRBD2. The sample consisted of CD4+ or CD8+ T cells sorted from blood, taken in a trial of the OX40 agonist ivuxolimab. The CDR3 loop reads CASSLGLAGGQDTQYF. DNA of the CDR3: TGTGCCAGCAGCTTGGGACTAGCGGGGGGGCAAGATACGCAGTATTTT.